This T cell receptor (beta chain) was identified in a study of siplizumab effects on memory and regulatory T cells. Regarding the study as a whole: Treatment with siplizumab left mappable alloreactive CD4+ clones averaging approximately 69% Treg-derived, compared with 25% to 30% in controls. Naive T cells appeared more varied than memory cells and looked like key alloresponse contributors. A minor share of alloreactive clones matched unstimulated subsets.

Points on this clone: Its antigen is still unknown.

TCRdb's copy holds only in-frame clones and misses some; the assay was immunoSEQ multiplex PCR. This table holds fewer than 120,000 clones, roughly 92% found once. V lost 7 bases, J lost 0 bases, and 4 bases stayed unmatched. Germline lookup yields CDR1 SGDLS and CDR2 YYNGEE. The CDR3 length is 14 residues. The source is a human donor in good health. V usage is TRBV9 and J usage is TRBJ2-3; 8 positions match TRBD2. Sequences were obtained from CD4+ T cells sorted from blood. The CDR3 here is CASAPGGSTDTQYF. DNA for the CDR3: TGTGCCAGCGCCCCGGGGGGGAGCACAGATACGCAGTATTTT. Filled out from reference TRBV9 and TRBJ2-3, the complete variable domain reads DSGVTQTPKHLITATGQRVTLRCSPRSGDLSVYWYQQSLDQGLQFLIQYYNGEERAKGNILERFSAQQFPDLHSELNLSSLELGDSALYFCASAPGGSTDTQYFGPGTRLTVL.